This passage covers 14 T cell receptor beta chains from one sample sequenced in a study of PD-L1 blockade in urothelial cancer. Time point of the sample: pretreatment peripheral blood. Sequencing used immunoSEQ multiplex PCR; TCRdb keeps in-frame clones, though not all of them. The data hold about 50,000 clones, with about 83% observed a single time. The sequencing here drew on PBMCs, taken around atezolizumab (anti-PD-L1) treatment. These receptors originate from an older woman with urothelial cancer.

The chain combines TRBV28 with TRBJ1-2, with TRBD1 matching 9 bases. V was clipped by 6 bases and J by 2 bases; unmatched bases: 4. Germline V CDR1 and CDR2: MDHEN, SYDVKM. The CDR3 totals 14 residues. The CDR3: CASSTGQGNYGYTF. The CDR3 DNA reads as TGTGCCAGCAGCACGGGACAGGGAAACTATGGCTACACCTTC.

This chain joins TRBV25-1 and TRBJ1-3; D unresolved. CDR3 length: 14 residues. Per the germline V gene, CDR1 is MGHDK and CDR2 is SYGVNS. V was trimmed by 2 bases and J by 0 bases, leaving 5 bases between them. CDR3 sequence reads: CASSEHSSGNTIYF. The CDR3 DNA reads TGTGCCAGCAGTGAACATTCCTCTGGAAACACCATATATTTT.

The chain couples TRBV5-1 to TRBJ2-1, with 10 bases identical to TRBD2. The CDR3 loop spans 15 amino acids. The germline gives CDR1 SGHRS, CDR2 YFSETQ. V dropped 0 bases and J dropped 5; count of bases not matched to a gene: 2. CDR3 residues: CASSLELAGNNEQFF. CDR3 in DNA: TGCGCCAGCAGCTTGGAACTAGCGGGAAACAATGAGCAGTTCTTC.

The genes are TRBV29-1 and TRBJ2-1, with D possibly being TRBD1 (6 bases). V lost 7 bases and J lost 7, with 17 bases in between. The germline CDR1 and CDR2 sequences are SQVTM and ANQGSEA. CDR3 length: 13 residues. The CDR3 is CSGTVLGLNEQFF. The DNA of the CDR3 is TGCAGCGGGACAGTTTTGGGGCTGAATGAGCAGTTCTTC.

The chain combines TRBV19 with TRBJ2-2, with 14 bases aligning to TRBD2. The CDR3 is 18 residues long. Germline trimming cut 9 bases from V and 7 bases from J; bases unmatched to any gene: 16. Per germline, CDR1 LNHDA and CDR2 SQIVND (reference sequence). The chain's CDR3 is CASATSGRGTIVGGELFF. The CDR3 DNA reads TGTGCCAGCGCGACTAGCGGGAGGGGTACTATTGTGGGCGGGGAGCTGTTTTTT.

The chain recombines TRBV5-4 with TRBJ1-2; 7 bases line up with TRBD1. V was pared by 3 bases and J by 2 bases, with 7 bases of the junction left unmatched. The CDR3 extends over 15 amino acids. Germline lookup yields CDR1 SGHNT and CDR2 YYREEE (reference sequence). CDR3 residues: CASSSRTGRNYGYTF. As DNA, the CDR3 is TGTGCCAGCAGCTCGAGGACAGGACGAAACTATGGCTACACCTTC.

V is TRBV7-9 and J is TRBJ1-4; 9 nucleotides agree with TRBD1. Germline trimming cut 5 bases from V and 6 bases from J; bases unmatched to any gene: 7. From germline, CDR1 is SEHNR and CDR2 FQNEAQ (reference sequence). There are 15 residues in the CDR3. CDR3 sequence: CASSPRTGVDEKLFF. For the CDR3, the DNA is TGTGCCAGCAGCCCGCGGACAGGGGTCGATGAAAAACTGTTTTTT.

The rearrangement uses TRBV18 and TRBJ1-5; TRBD1 is a possible D gene (6 bases). CDR1 is KGHSH and CDR2 is LQKENI in the germline V gene. Deletions cut 3 bases from V and 6 bases from J, with 18 bases between. The CDR3 runs to 16 residues. CDR3 coding DNA: TGTGCCAGCTCACCTAGCAGGCAGGGGAACGGTCAGCCCCAGCATTTT. Protein: CASSPSRQGNGQPQHF. The complete variable domain, with remaining parts taken from reference TRBV18 and TRBJ1-5, reads NAGVMQNPRHLVRRRGQEARLRCSPMKGHSHVYWYRQLPEEGLKFMVYLQKENIIDESGMPKERFSAEFPKEGPSILRIQQVVRGDSAAYFCASSPSRQGNGQPQHFGDGTRLSIL.

The chain's CDR3 is CASRRDSNTGELFF. The DNA for the CDR3 is TGTGCCAGCAGACGGGATTCGAACACCGGGGAGCTGTTTTTT. The J gene is TRBJ2-2, the V gene TRBV28, with D perhaps matching TRBD2 (5 bases). The V end lost 6 bases, the J end lost 0 bases, and 8 bases lay between the germline ends. Per the germline V gene, CDR1 is MDHEN and CDR2 is SYDVKM. The CDR3 has 14 amino acids.

In its sample, this clone was seen once. The J gene is TRBJ2-3, the V gene TRBV9; D is ambiguous. The CDR3 is made up of 13 amino acids. Germline CDR1 is SGDLS and CDR2 is YYNGEE. Between the trimmed V and J ends, which lost 0 bases and 5 bases, there was a span of 7 bases. The CDR3 loop reads CASSVVTRDTQYF. CDR3 DNA sequence: TGTGCCAGCAGCGTAGTCACAAGAGATACGCAGTATTTT. Full variable domain (rest looked up from reference TRBV9 and TRBJ2-3): DSGVTQTPKHLITATGQRVTLRCSPRSGDLSVYWYQQSLDQGLQFLIQYYNGEERAKGNILERFSAQQFPDLHSELNLSSLELGDSALYFCASSVVTRDTQYFGPGTRLTVL.

The sample holds many counts of this clone. The CDR3 here is CATSRSQGTGFLFF. DNA of the CDR3: TGTGCCACCAGCCGCTCTCAGGGGACAGGGTTTCTGTTCTTC. The J gene is TRBJ2-1, the V gene TRBV15, with 9 bases fitting TRBD1. J was trimmed by 15 bases and V by 5 bases; bases with no gene match: 14. The CDR3 has 14 amino acids. Germline values: CDR1 LNHNV, CDR2 YYDKDF (reference sequence). Variable domain in full (rest from reference TRBV15 and TRBJ2-1): DAMVIQNPRYQVTQFGKPVTLSCSQTLNHNVMYWYQQKSSQAPKLLFHYYDKDFNNEADTPDNFQSRRPNTSFCFLDIRSPGLGDTAMYLCATSRSQGTGFLFFGPGTRLTVL.

This chain joins TRBV19 and TRBJ2-7, with TRBD1 identical over 7 bases. V lost 7 bases, J lost 0 bases, and 9 bases stayed unmatched. The CDR3 sequence is 15 residues long. CDR1 is LNHDA and CDR2 is SQIVND in the germline V gene (reference sequence). The CDR3 reads CASMEQGMGSYEQYF. For the CDR3, the DNA is TGTGCCAGTATGGAACAGGGGATGGGCTCCTACGAGCAGTACTTC.

Concerning this clone: The germline gene is not matched at one end of the junction; a read error may be the cause. This chain uses TRBV11-2 with TRBJ2-1, with D possibly being TRBD2 (6 bases). The CDR3 extends over 15 amino acids. Germline lookup yields CDR1 SGHAT and CDR2 FQNNGV. CDR3 bases: TGTGCCAGCAGCCTAGAGGGGCTAGCGATGCATGAGCAGTTCTTC. It yields the protein CASSLEGLAMHEQFF.

In nucleotides, the CDR3 is TGCGCCAGCAGCCAAGAACCCACAGCCCCCGGGGAGCTGTTTTTT. It codes for CASSQEPTAPGELFF. The chain employs TRBV4-3 and TRBJ2-2, with unresolved D. Germline-derived CDR1 and CDR2 are LGHNA and YSLEER. CDR3 size: 15 residues. V was cut by 0 bases and J by 6 bases, with 11 bases left in between.